These 11 T cell receptor beta chains came from one sample sequenced in a study of T cell clonality in common variable immunodeficiency. Study-wide points: Reportedly, TCR beta sequences from common variable immunodeficiency showed fewer deletions and N-nucleotide insertions.

Sequencing used immunoSEQ multiplex PCR; TCRdb keeps in-frame clones, though not all of them. The sample is made up of tens of thousands of clones, none counted only once. These receptors' antigens are unknown. Sequenced: peripheral blood mononuclear cells. The origin of the receptors is a human donor with common variable immunodeficiency.

There are a few counts of this clone. Sequencing ends 3 residues short of the CDR3 end; the germline J gene provides the rest. This sequence joins TRBV18 and TRBJ2-1, with TRBD2 identical over 9 bases. The CDR3 has 16 residues. After removal of 6 bases from V and 5 bases from J, the junction contained 11 bases not matched to a gene. Germline V gene sequence: CDR1 KGHSH, CDR2 LQKENI. The part of the CDR3 DNA that was read is TGTGCCAGCTCGTTCCCCGGGACTAGCTACAACAATGAG. This gives the protein CASSFPGTSYNNE. The CDR3, in full, reads CASSFPGTSYNNEQFF. Full variable domain (missing parts from reference TRBV18 and TRBJ2-1): NAGVMQNPRHLVRRRGQEARLRCSPMKGHSHVYWYRQLPEEGLKFMVYLQKENIIDESGMPKERFSAEFPKEGPSILRIQQVVRGDSAAYFCASSFPGTSYNNEQFFGPGTRLTVL.

As for this clone: From the germline J gene comes the end of the CDR3, since the read stops 3 residues before it. The V call is TRBV19, the J call TRBJ2-1, with a possible D match to TRBD1 (6 bases). The ends were cut back, 6 bases at V and 0 bases at J, with 12 bases in the middle. The CDR3 loop spans 15 amino acids. Germline assignment: CDR1 LNHDA and CDR2 SQIVND (reference sequence). CDR3 sequence: CASSKQGSSYNEQFF. The sequenced CDR3 bases are TGTGCCAGTAGCAAACAGGGTTCCTCCTACAATGAG.

On this clone itself: The read terminates 3 residues before the CDR3 end, so the remaining end is supplied by the germline J gene. The rearrangement uses TRBV7-6 and TRBJ1-3, with D possibly being TRBD1 (5 bases). CDR1 is SGHVS and CDR2 is FNYEAQ in the germline V gene. V lost 4 bases to trimming and J lost 0 bases, with 16 bases between them. The CDR3 covers 17 residues. The CDR3 loop is CASSSPLGQGSGNTIYF. CDR3 bases read: TGTGCCAGCAGCTCGCCCCTAGGGCAGGGCTCTGGAAACACC.

This clone appeared a few times. The CDR3 end lies 3 residues beyond the end of the read and is filled in from the germline J gene. The gene calls are TRBV19 and TRBJ2-3; the match to TRBD2 covers 10 bases. Trimming cost V 0 bases and J 0 bases; bases outside gene matches: 6. CDR1 LNHDA and CDR2 SQIVND come from the germline V gene (reference sequence). The CDR3 consists of 18 residues. The CDR3 here is CASSIDERGGASTDTQYF. CDR3 DNA (partial): TGTGCCAGTAGTATAGACGAGCGGGGGGGCGCTAGCACAGATACG.

This clone was seen ten or more times. The read ends 3 residues shy of where the CDR3 ends; the end is completed using the germline J gene. The chain has TRBV2 and TRBJ2-1; 8 nucleotides align to TRBD1. The ends lost 10 bases at V and 0 bases at J; junction bases unmatched: 5. CDR1 and CDR2 from the germline V gene are SNHLY and FYNNEI. The CDR3 is 14 residues long. This chain's CDR3 is CATRQGSSYNEQFF. Incomplete CDR3 DNA: TGTGCCACCAGACAGGGGAGCTCCTACAATGAG.

This clone has at least ten counts. The CDR3: CSAKRGHRNTEAFF. The sequenced CDR3 bases are TGCAGCGCCAAGAGGGGACATCGGAACACTGAA. The chain employs TRBV29-1 and TRBJ1-1; weak D call: TRBD1 (6 bases). Read sequence stops 3 residues before the CDR3 end, and the germline J gene provides the missing end. The V and J ends lost 7 bases and 1 base respectively, with 16 bases between them. This CDR3 comprises 14 residues. Germline CDR1 and CDR2: SQVTM and ANQGSEA.

This clone was observed many times. The read stops 3 residues short of the end of the CDR3; the missing end is completed from the germline J gene. The chain combines TRBV5-4 with TRBJ1-5, with D unclear. The V end was cut by 1 base, the J end by 6 bases, with 11 bases between. The CDR3 runs to 14 residues. The V gene's germline CDR1 is SGHNT and CDR2 YYREEE (reference sequence). The CDR3 bases that were read are TGTGCCAGCAGCTTGTTCGGGGAGGCTCAGCCC. Translated: CASSLFGEAQP. The full CDR3 protein is CASSLFGEAQPQHF.

This clone was detected only a few times. With the read ending 3 residues before the CDR3 end, the germline J gene is used to fill in that end. This rearrangement joins TRBV7-3 to TRBJ2-1; 8 bases are shared with TRBD2. Per germline, CDR1 SGHTA and CDR2 FQGTGA. The trim removed 5 bases at V and 4 bases at J, leaving 10 bases unmatched. This CDR3 contains 16 residues. CDR3: CASSPRGGAGYNEQFF. CDR3 bases read: TGTGCCAGCAGCCCCCGGGGGGGGGCCGGGTACAATGAG.

This clone was detected many times. The read falls 3 residues short of the CDR3 end, and the missing part is taken from the germline J gene. The chain carries TRBV7-9 and TRBJ1-2; D not resolved. The CDR3 is made up of 12 amino acids. Germline CDR1 reads SEHNR; CDR2 reads FQNEAQ (reference sequence). The V and J ends lost 2 bases and 5 bases respectively, with 6 bases between them. This chain's CDR3 is CASSLPVYGYTF. CDR3 bases read: TGTGCCAGCAGCTTACCAGTGTATGGC.

This clone has a count of ten or more. The CDR3 end falls 3 residues outside the read, so it is completed with the germline J gene. The chain employs TRBV5-1 and TRBJ1-1; no firm D call. Looked up from germline, CDR1 is SGHRS and CDR2 is YFSETQ. This CDR3 spans 14 amino acids. V lost 0 bases to trimming and J lost 1 base, with 7 bases between them. CDR3: CASSLAVANTEAFF. The CDR3 DNA, read in part, is TGCGCCAGCAGCTTGGCAGTGGCGAACACTGAA.

Worth noting for this clone: The read comes to an end 3 residues before the CDR3 does, leaving the germline J gene to fill in the end. The chain recombines TRBV6-2 or TRBV6-3 with TRBJ1-5; tentatively, D is TRBD1 (6 bases). CDR1 and CDR2 (germline): MNHEY, SVGEGT. V was pared by 2 bases and J by 3 bases, with 11 bases between. The CDR3 is 15 amino acids. The part of the CDR3 DNA that was read is TGTGCCAGCAGTTACACCACAGGGACCAATCAGCCC. Its translation: CASSYTTGTNQP. The whole CDR3 region reads CASSYTTGTNQPQHF.